These 18 T cell receptor beta chains were all obtained from the same sample, sequenced in a study of cytomegalovirus exposure and HLA in healthy donors. Method: immunoSEQ multiplex PCR; TCRdb's copy keeps in-frame clones and lacks some. The sample lists approximately 130,000 clones; around nine tenths were seen once. The sequenced sample was PBMCs. The receptors stem from a woman younger than 35 in good health and CMV-seronegative.

The chain employs TRBV5-4 and TRBJ2-5; 7 bases are a match to TRBD2. The CDR3 extends over 14 amino acids. J gave up 7 bases and V 4 bases, and 10 bases lay outside the gene matches. Germline V gene data show CDR1 as SGHNT and CDR2 as YYREEE (reference sequence). CDR3 nucleotides: TGTGCCAGCAGCCCGGGAGGCCTGGCAGGGACCCAGTACTTC. Its translation is CASSPGGLAGTQYF.

The chain employs TRBV19 and TRBJ2-1, with D perhaps TRBD2 (6 bases). Germline V CDR1 and CDR2: LNHDA, SQIVND (reference sequence). Trimming removed 2 bases from V and 0 bases from J, with 8 bases in between. The CDR3 is 15 amino acids. Here the CDR3 DNA reads TGTGCCAGTAGTATATTGGGGGGCTCCTACAATGAGCAGTTCTTC. Residues: CASSILGGSYNEQFF.

The genes are TRBV4-1 and TRBJ2-7; 9 positions match TRBD2. Per the germline V gene, CDR1 is MGHRA and CDR2 is YSYEKL. V was clipped by 1 base and J by 6 bases; unmatched bases: 4. The CDR3 totals 14 residues. The CDR3: CASSQASGVFEQYF. In DNA, the CDR3 is TGCGCCAGCAGCCAAGCTAGCGGGGTATTCGAGCAGTACTTC.

The genes are TRBV19 and TRBJ2-2, with D perhaps matching TRBD1 (5 bases). The germline V gene has CDR1 LNHDA and CDR2 SQIVND (reference sequence). With 5 bases removed from V and 3 bases from J, the gap between germline ends came to 19 bases. This CDR3 contains 17 residues. The CDR3 protein is CASSLGSVQGYTGELFF. In nucleotides, the CDR3 is TGTGCCAGTAGTTTAGGCTCGGTGCAGGGTTACACCGGGGAGCTGTTTTTT. Filled out from reference TRBV19 and TRBJ2-2, the complete variable domain reads DGGITQSPKYLFRKEGQNVTLSCEQNLNHDAMYWYRQDPGQGLRLIYYSQIVNDFQKGDIAEGYSVSREKKESFPLTVTSAQKNPTAFYLCASSLGSVQGYTGELFFGEGSRLTVL.

This clone was detected once. The chain uses TRBV4-3 and TRBJ2-7; D gene unclear. V dropped 1 base and J dropped 2 bases, with 9 bases sitting between them. CDR1 is LGHNA, CDR2 YSLEER, per germline. This CDR3 region has 14 residues. In DNA, the CDR3 is TGCGCCAGCAGCCAAGGTCGGTCTGCCTACGAGCAGTACTTC. Its translation is CASSQGRSAYEQYF.

The chain uses TRBV2 and TRBJ1-1, with no clear D. This CDR3 is built from 13 residues. Trimming shortened V by 4 bases and J by 1 base, and 7 bases separated the two germline ends. Germline loops: CDR1 SNHLY, CDR2 FYNNEI. CDR3 residues: CASSVSPNTEAFF. CDR3 coding DNA: TGTGCCAGCAGTGTTTCTCCGAACACTGAAGCTTTCTTT.

This clone came up a few times. The genes are TRBV10-2 and TRBJ2-2, with D possibly TRBD2 on 6 matching bases. Germline V gives CDR1 WSHSY, CDR2 SAAADI. V lost 7 bases, J lost 8 bases, and 23 bases lay in between. The CDR3 contains 16 residues. Here the CDR3 reads CASNLHGTARSGELFF. The CDR3, as DNA: TGCGCCAGCAATCTTCACGGGACTGCTAGGTCAGGGGAGCTGTTTTTT.

This rearrangement joins TRBV28 to TRBJ1-2, with a possible D match to TRBD1 (5 bases). The CDR3 runs to 17 residues. The V and J ends lost 8 bases and 5 bases respectively, with 27 bases between them. Germline values: CDR1 MDHEN, CDR2 SYDVKM. This chain's CDR3 is CASDDLLGAKVNYGYTF. The CDR3 nucleotides are TGTGCCAGCGACGATCTTTTAGGGGCGAAGGTTAATTATGGCTACACCTTC.

With regard to this clone: Other DNA sequences within the sample encode an identical CDR3. The chain recombines TRBV19 with TRBJ2-1; the D is unclear. V gave up 3 bases and J gave up 7 bases, with 7 bases separating them. The CDR3 totals 12 residues. Germline loops: CDR1 LNHDA, CDR2 SQIVND (reference sequence). CDR3 loop: CASSIFANEQFF. CDR3 DNA sequence: TGTGCCAGTAGTATTTTCGCGAATGAGCAGTTCTTC.

This sequence joins TRBV19 and TRBJ2-1; 11 nucleotides match TRBD2. From germline, CDR1 is LNHDA and CDR2 SQIVND (reference sequence). Losses at the gene ends were 5 bases for V and 6 bases for J; bases not matched to a gene: 12. CDR3 size: 17 residues. CDR3 protein: CASSANSGGAIGNEQFF. For the CDR3, the DNA is TGTGCCAGTAGTGCCAATAGCGGGGGGGCGATCGGCAATGAGCAGTTCTTC.

V gene TRBV6-1 combines with J gene TRBJ1-5; D is possibly TRBD1 (5 bases). Germline lookup yields CDR1 MNHNS and CDR2 SASEGT. The germline V and J ends were trimmed by 2 bases and 0 bases, with 11 bases remaining between them. The CDR3 loop spans 16 amino acids. DNA of the CDR3: TGTGCCAGCAGTGAATATGGGGCGTATAGCAATCAGCCCCAGCATTTT. It codes for CASSEYGAYSNQPQHF.

The count of this clone is one. This chain connects TRBV6-1 to TRBJ1-5, with D perhaps matching TRBD1 (5 bases). With 7 bases removed from V and 6 bases from J, the gap between germline ends came to 16 bases. The CDR3 spans 14 residues. Looked up from germline, CDR1 is MNHNS and CDR2 is SASEGT. The CDR3 DNA reads TGTGCCAGCACCCGACAGACCTGGGGTCAGCCCCAGCATTTT. Protein sequence: CASTRQTWGQPQHF.

CDR3 in amino acids: CAWSVSGFNGYTF. In nucleotides, the CDR3 is TGTGCCTGGAGTGTCTCGGGGTTCAATGGCTACACCTTC. The chain recombines TRBV30 with TRBJ1-2; D gene ambiguous. This CDR3 is built from 13 residues. The germline V gene encodes CDR1 GTSNPN and CDR2 SVGIG (reference sequence). V lost 0 bases and J 6 bases, leaving 11 bases between the germline ends. The full variable domain, completed using reference TRBV30 and TRBJ1-2, is SQTIHQWPATLVQPVGSPLSLECTVEGTSNPNLYWYRQAAGRGLQLLFYSVGIGQISSEVPQNLSASRPQDRQFILSSKKLLLSDSGFYLCAWSVSGFNGYTFGSGTRLTVV.

CDR3 protein: CASSGGTGSGYEQYF. CDR3 sequence (DNA): TGTGCCAGCAGCGGCGGGACAGGGTCTGGCTACGAGCAGTACTTC. The chain has TRBV9 and TRBJ2-7; TRBD1 matches at 9 bases. The germline V gene encodes CDR1 SGDLS and CDR2 YYNGEE. This CDR3 region has 15 residues. The V gene end was trimmed by 3 bases and the J gene end by 3 bases; junction bases not matched to a gene: 7. The full variable domain, completed using reference TRBV9 and TRBJ2-7, is DSGVTQTPKHLITATGQRVTLRCSPRSGDLSVYWYQQSLDQGLQFLIQYYNGEERAKGNILERFSAQQFPDLHSELNLSSLELGDSALYFCASSGGTGSGYEQYFGPGTRLTVT.

This chain links TRBV5-5 with TRBJ1-2, with no clear D. The germline CDR1 and CDR2 sequences are SGHKS and YYEKEE (reference sequence). The CDR3 runs to 14 residues. V was cut by 1 base and J by 0 bases, with 7 bases left in between. The CDR3 nucleotides are TGTGCCAGCAGCTTGACACCCTCTAACTATGGCTACACCTTC. Translated: CASSLTPSNYGYTF.

The chain carries TRBV11-3 and TRBJ2-7, with 9 bases aligning to TRBD1. Germline V gene lookup returns CDR1 SGHNT and CDR2 YENEEA. CDR3 length equals 15 residues. V shed 5 bases and J 6 bases; nucleotides not matched to a gene: 11. The CDR3 reads CASSLYPGQGGEQYF. In DNA, the CDR3 is TGTGCCAGCAGCCTATACCCGGGACAGGGCGGCGAGCAGTACTTC.

The rearrangement joins TRBV27 to TRBJ2-2, with no clear D. Trimming removed 0 bases at V and 1 base at J, with 6 bases between. Germline loops: CDR1 MNHEY, CDR2 SMNVEV (reference sequence). This CDR3 has 15 amino acids. CDR3 in DNA: TGTGCCAGCAGTTTATCCTCGGTGAACACCGGGGAGCTGTTTTTT. Encoded protein: CASSLSSVNTGELFF.

The chain uses TRBV6-5 and TRBJ2-1; D is possibly TRBD2 (7 bases). In germline, CDR1 is MNHEY, CDR2 SVGAGI. The V gene lost 0 bases and the J gene lost 6 bases, with 15 bases spanning the gap. CDR3 length equals 16 residues. CDR3 protein: CASSYSLGGLGNEQFF. For the CDR3, the DNA is TGTGCCAGCAGTTACTCTCTGGGGGGGCTGGGCAATGAGCAGTTCTTC.